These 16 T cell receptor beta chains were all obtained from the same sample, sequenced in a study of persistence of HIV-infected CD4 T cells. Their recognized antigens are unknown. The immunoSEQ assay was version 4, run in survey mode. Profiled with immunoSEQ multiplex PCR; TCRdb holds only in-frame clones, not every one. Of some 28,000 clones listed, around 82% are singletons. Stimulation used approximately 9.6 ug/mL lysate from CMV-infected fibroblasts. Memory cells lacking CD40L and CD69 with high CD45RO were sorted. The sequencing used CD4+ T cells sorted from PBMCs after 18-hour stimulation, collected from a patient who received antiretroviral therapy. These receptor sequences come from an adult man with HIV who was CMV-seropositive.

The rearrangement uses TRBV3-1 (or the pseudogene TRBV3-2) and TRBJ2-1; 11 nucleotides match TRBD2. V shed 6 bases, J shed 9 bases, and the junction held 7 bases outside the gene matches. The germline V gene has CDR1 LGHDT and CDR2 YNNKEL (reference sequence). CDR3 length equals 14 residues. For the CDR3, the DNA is TGTGCCAGCAGGCTTAGCGGGGGGGCCGCTGAGCAGTTCTTC. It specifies CASRLSGGAAEQFF.

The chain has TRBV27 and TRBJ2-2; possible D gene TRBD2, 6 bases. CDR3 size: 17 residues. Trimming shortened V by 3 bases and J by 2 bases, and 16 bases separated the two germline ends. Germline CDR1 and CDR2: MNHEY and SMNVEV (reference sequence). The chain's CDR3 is CASSFLQGGTNTGELFF. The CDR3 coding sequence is TGTGCCAGCAGTTTCCTTCAAGGCGGGACTAACACCGGGGAGCTGTTTTTT.

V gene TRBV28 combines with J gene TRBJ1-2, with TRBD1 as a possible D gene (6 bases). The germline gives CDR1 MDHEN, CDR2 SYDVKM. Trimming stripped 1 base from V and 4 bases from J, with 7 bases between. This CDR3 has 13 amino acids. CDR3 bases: TGTGCCAGCAGTTTATCAGGGGTCTATGGCTACACCTTC. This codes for CASSLSGVYGYTF.

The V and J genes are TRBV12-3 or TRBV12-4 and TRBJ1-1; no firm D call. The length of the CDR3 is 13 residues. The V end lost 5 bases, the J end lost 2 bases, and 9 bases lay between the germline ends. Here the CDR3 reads CASSRRVNTEAFF. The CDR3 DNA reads TGTGCCAGCAGTAGACGGGTAAACACTGAAGCTTTCTTT.

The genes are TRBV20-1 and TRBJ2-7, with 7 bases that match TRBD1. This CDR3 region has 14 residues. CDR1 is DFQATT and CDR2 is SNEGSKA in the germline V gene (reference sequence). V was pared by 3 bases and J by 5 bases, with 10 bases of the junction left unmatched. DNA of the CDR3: TGCAGTGCTAGTCGTACAGGGGTTATGAACGAGCAGTACTTC. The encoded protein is CSASRTGVMNEQYF.

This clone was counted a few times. CDR3 sequence (DNA): TGTGCCAGCTCGCCCGGACGTGAGCAGTACTTC. This encodes CASSPGREQYF. This chain connects TRBV18 to TRBJ2-7; D remains unclear. Germline CDR1 KGHSH, CDR2 LQKENI. This CDR3 region has 11 residues. V lost 6 bases, J lost 7 bases, and 10 bases lay in between.

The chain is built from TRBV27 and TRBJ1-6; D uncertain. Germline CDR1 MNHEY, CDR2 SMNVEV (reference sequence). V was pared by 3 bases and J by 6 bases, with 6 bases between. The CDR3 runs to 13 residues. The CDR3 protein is CASSLGSNSPLHF. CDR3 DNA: TGTGCCAGCAGTTTGGGCTCTAATTCACCCCTCCACTTT.

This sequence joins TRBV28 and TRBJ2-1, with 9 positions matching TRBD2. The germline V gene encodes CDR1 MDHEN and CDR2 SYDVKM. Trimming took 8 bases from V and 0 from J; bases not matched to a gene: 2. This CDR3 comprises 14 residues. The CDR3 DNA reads TGTGCCAGCTATAGCGGGGGCTCCTACAATGAGCAGTTCTTC. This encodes CASYSGGSYNEQFF.

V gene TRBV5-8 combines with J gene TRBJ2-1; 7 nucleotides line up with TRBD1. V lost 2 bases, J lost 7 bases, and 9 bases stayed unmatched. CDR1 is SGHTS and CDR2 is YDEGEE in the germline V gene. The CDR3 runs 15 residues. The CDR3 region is CASSFGRGLWNEQFF. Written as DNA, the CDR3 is TGTGCCAGCAGCTTCGGCAGGGGGTTATGGAATGAGCAGTTCTTC.

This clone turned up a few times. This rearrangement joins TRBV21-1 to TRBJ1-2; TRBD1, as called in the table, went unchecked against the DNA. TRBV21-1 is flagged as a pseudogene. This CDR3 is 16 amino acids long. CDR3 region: CASSKGTGGNNYGYTF. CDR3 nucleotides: TGTGCCAGCAGCAAAGGAACAGGGGGAAATAACTATGGCTACACCTTC.

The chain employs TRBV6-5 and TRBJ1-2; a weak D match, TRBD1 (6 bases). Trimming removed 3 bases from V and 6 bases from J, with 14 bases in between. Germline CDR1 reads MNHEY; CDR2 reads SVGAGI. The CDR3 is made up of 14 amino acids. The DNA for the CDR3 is TGTGCCAGCAGTTATACAGGGTTGCACCATGGCTACACCTTC. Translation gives CASSYTGLHHGYTF.

The CDR3 DNA follows: TGTGCCAGCAGCCCCCCCTGGGGGGAGTATGACTATGGCTACACCTTC. It specifies CASSPPWGEYDYGYTF. The chain combines TRBV21-1 with TRBJ1-2. TRBV21-1 is reported as a pseudogene. The CDR3 spans 16 residues.

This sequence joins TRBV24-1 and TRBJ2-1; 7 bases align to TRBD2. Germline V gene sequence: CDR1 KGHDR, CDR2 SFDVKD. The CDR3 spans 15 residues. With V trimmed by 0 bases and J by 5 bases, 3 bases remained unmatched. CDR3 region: CATSDLGRGDNEQFF. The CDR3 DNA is TGTGCCACCAGTGATTTGGGCCGGGGGGACAATGAGCAGTTCTTC.

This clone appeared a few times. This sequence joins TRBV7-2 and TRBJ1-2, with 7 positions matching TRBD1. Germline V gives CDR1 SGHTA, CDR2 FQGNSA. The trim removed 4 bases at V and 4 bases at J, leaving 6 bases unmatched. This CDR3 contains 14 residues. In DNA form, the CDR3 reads TGTGCCAGCAGCTCGGGACAGCTAGCCTATGGCTACACCTTC. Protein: CASSSGQLAYGYTF.

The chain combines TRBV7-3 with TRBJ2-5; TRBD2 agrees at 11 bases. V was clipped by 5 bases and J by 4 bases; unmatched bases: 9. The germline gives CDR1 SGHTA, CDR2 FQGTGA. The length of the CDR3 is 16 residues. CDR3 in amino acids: CASSRDSGGAPETQYF. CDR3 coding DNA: TGTGCCAGCAGCCGGGATAGCGGGGGGGCCCCAGAGACCCAGTACTTC. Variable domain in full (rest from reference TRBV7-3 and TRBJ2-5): GAGVSQTPSNKVTEKGKYVELRCDPISGHTALYWYRQSLGQGPEFLIYFQGTGAADDSGLPNDRFFAVRPEGSVSTLKIQRTERGDSAVYLCASSRDSGGAPETQYFGPGTRLLVL.

CDR3 sequence reads: CASSLVPGGEQYF. CDR3 bases: TGTGCCAGCAGCTTAGTTCCGGGGGGCGAGCAGTACTTC. The chain joins TRBV11-3 to TRBJ2-7; TRBD2 matches 7 bases. Germline V lookup: CDR1 SGHNT, CDR2 YENEEA. The CDR3 is made up of 13 amino acids. V lost 1 base to trimming and J lost 6 bases; unmatched junction nucleotides: 3.